The T cell receptor beta chain under discussion was sequenced for a study of cytomegalovirus exposure and HLA in healthy donors. General observations from the study: For most TCR beta V segments, an earlier analysis put the productive rate at about 90% or about 30% of the time. The authors later linked a missense DCLRE1C variant to TCR beta V- and J-gene trimming.

Primers: 60 Vbeta forward and 13 Jbeta reverse. The authors' processing: In a later analysis, 10 million to 11 million of some 80 million unique beta chains occurred in at least two donors. The repertoire was sequenced with immunoSEQ multiplex PCR; TCRdb's copy has only in-frame clones and lacks some. The DNA gave D and trimming, while V, J and clone size come from that table. The profile shows roughly 130,000 clones, under 90% of them singletons. CDR3 length equals 15 residues. The germline gives CDR1 SGHRS, CDR2 YFSETQ. This clone was seen once. The antigen remains unidentified. The junction departs from germline at one end; a sequencing error may be responsible.

This chain uses TRBV5-1 with TRBJ1-4, with a weak D call TRBD1 (5 bases). The clonotype originates from a woman in her 40s in good health and CMV-seronegative. Material: PBMCs. The chain's CDR3 is CPSSLGRAANEKLFF. As DNA, the CDR3 is TGCCCCAGCAGCTTAGGCAGGGCCGCTAATGAAAAACTGTTTTTT.